The clone carrying this T cell receptor (beta chain) came up once. The target antigen is unknown. Profiling relied on immunoSEQ multiplex PCR, and the TCRdb table lists in-frame clones only, not all of them. The repertoire holds 65,000 to 70,000 clones, with roughly 81% as singletons. This sample is part of a study of OX40 agonist ivuxolimab in advanced cancers. Study-level results: Some patients who did not respond also had low normalized T-cell clonal expansion. Clones of CD4+ and CD8+ blood T cells grew by week 6 at doses of 0.1 to 3.0 mg/kg.

Germline V lookup: CDR1 SNHLY, CDR2 FYNNEI. V was shortened by 8 bases and J by 2 bases, with 21 bases between the two germline ends. CDR3 length equals 16 residues. Material: CD4+ or CD8+ T cells sorted from blood, obtained in a trial of the OX40 agonist ivuxolimab. The TCR comes from an adult with an advanced solid tumor such as melanoma, head and neck, liver or kidney cancer. The chain links TRBV2 to TRBJ1-1; D may be TRBD1 (5 bases). CDR3 residues: CASLPKSRGLNTEAFF. CDR3 coding DNA: TGTGCCAGCTTGCCTAAGAGTCGGGGCCTAAACACTGAAGCTTTCTTT. Full variable domain (rest looked up from reference TRBV2 and TRBJ1-1): EPEVTQTPSHQVTQMGQEVILRCVPISNHLYFYWYRQILGQKVEFLVSFYNNEISEKSEIFDDQFSVERPDGSNFTLKIRSTKLEDSAMYFCASLPKSRGLNTEAFFGQGTRLTVV.